The clone carrying this T cell receptor (beta chain) was seen repeatedly, ten times or more. Its specificity is not known. TCRdb re-derived calls from the 5' RACE reads in MiXCR, one entry per CDR3 protein. The table has fewer than 350,000 distinct CDR3 sequences, more than 3% seen once. The data originate from a study of T cells after yellow fever vaccination. Study-wide points: A weaker but faster secondary response was observed, peaking on day 5 versus 15.

The clonotype originates from a young man who received the YFV17D yellow fever vaccine. The source material was PBMCs, sampled on the day of the yellow fever booster vaccination.

This CDR3 is CASSLGLTSTNEKLFF. The CDR3, as DNA: TGTGCCAGCAGCTTAGGGTTGACATCAACTAATGAAAAACTGTTTTTT. The V call is TRBV7-9, the J call TRBJ1-4; D unresolved. CDR3 length: 16 residues. The V gene lost 1 base and the J gene lost 0 bases, with 9 bases spanning the gap. Germline-derived CDR1 and CDR2 are SEHNR and FQNEAQ (reference sequence).